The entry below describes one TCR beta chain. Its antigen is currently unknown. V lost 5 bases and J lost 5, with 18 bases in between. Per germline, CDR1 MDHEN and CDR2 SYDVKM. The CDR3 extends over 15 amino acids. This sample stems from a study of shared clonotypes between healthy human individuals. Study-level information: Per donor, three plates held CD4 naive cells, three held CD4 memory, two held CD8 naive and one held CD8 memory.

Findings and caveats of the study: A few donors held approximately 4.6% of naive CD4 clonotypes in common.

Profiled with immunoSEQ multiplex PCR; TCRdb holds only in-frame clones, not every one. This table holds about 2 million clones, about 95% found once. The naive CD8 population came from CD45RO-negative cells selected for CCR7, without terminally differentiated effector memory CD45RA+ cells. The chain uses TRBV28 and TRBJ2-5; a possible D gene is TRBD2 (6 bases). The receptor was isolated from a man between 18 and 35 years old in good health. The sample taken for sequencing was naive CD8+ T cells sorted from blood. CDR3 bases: TGTGCCAGCAGTACCCTTATAGGGAGGTGGGAGACCCAGTACTTC. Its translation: CASSTLIGRWETQYF. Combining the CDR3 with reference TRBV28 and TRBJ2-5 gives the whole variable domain DVKVTQSSRYLVKRTGEKVFLECVQDMDHENMFWYRQDPGLGLRLIYFSYDVKMKEKGDIPEGYSVSREKKERFSLILESASTNQTSMYLCASSTLIGRWETQYFGPGTRLLVL.